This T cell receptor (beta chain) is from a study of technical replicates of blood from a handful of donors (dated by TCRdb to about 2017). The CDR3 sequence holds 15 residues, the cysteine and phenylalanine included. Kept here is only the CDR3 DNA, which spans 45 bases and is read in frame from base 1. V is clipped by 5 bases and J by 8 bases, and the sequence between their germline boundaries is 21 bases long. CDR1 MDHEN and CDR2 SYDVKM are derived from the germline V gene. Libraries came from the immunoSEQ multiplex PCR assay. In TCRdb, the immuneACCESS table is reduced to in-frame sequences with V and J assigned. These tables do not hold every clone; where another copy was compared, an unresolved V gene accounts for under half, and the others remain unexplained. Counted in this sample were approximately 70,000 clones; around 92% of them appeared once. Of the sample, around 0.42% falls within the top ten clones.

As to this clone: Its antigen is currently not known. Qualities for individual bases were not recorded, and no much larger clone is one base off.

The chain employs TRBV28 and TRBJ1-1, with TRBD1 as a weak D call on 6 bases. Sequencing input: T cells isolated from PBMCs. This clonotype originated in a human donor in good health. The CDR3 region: CASSTHRGGDTEAFF. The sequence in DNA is TGTGCCAGCAGTACCCACCGGGGGGGCGATACAGAAGCTTTCTTT.